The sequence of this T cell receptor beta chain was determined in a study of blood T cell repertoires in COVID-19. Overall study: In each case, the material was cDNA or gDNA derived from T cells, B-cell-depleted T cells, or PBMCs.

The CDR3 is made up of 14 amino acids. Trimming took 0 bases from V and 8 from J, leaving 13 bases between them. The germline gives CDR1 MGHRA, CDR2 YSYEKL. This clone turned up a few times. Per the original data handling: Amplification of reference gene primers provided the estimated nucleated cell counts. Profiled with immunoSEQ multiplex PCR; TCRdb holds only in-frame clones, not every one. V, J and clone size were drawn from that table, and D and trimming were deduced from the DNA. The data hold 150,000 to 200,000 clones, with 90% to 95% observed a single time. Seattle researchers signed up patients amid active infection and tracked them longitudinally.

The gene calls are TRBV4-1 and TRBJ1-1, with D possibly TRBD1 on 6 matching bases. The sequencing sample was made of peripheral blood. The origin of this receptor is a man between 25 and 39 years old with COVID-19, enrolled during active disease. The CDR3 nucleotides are TGCGCCAGCAGCCAAGATTTTTGGGGGCAGGAAGCTTTCTTT. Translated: CASSQDFWGQEAFF.